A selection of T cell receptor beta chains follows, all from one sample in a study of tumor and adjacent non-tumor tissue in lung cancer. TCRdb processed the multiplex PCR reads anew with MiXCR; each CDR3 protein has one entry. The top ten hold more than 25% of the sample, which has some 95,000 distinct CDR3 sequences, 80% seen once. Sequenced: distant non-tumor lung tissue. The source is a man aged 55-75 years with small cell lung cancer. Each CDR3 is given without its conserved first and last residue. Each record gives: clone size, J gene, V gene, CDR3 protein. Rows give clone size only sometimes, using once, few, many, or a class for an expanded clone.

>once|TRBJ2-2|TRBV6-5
ASRYSAGPYTGELF
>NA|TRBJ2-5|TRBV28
ANSPSRRSKETQC
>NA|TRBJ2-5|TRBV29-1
SANPRQGNQETRY
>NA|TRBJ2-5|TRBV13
PSRQGGEETQY
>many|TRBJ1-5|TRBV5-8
ASSPWTSGNQPQH
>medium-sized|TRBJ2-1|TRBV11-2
ASSLDPLAGLF
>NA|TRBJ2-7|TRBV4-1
ASSPGTSSSYEQY
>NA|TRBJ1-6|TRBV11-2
ASSLLHGRNLPLH
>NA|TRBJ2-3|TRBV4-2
ASSHTGRGPDTQF
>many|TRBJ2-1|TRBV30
AWSSGMVDEQF
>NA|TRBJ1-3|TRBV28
ASSLRGTGNTIY
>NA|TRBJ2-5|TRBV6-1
ASSGAHTGFQESQY
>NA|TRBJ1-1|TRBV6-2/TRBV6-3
ASSYSAFRGEKGKTEAF
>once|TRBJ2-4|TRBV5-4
ASSLVDKVAKNIQY
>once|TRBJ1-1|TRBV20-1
SALIDRGNTEAY
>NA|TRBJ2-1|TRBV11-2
ASSLEQGNNEQS
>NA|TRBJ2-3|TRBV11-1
ASSPSSGRIDTQY
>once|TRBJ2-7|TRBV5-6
ARSMGLQGSYEQY
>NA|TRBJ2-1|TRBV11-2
ASQKRHGDNEQL
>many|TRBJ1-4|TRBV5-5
ASSLSLADTKLF
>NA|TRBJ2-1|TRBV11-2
TSSLRAHRSYNEQF
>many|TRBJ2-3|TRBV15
ATSRGGVTDTQY
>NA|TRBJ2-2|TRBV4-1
ASSSRTSGTNTRELF
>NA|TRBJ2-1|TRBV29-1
SVLPGGNEQF
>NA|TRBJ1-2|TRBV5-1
ASSLQGPYPNYGYT
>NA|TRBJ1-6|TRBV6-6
TNCDNRESSPLH
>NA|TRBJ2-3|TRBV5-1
ASSLDGPPDTQY